This TCR beta chain comes out of a study of blood T cell repertoires in COVID-19. Study in general: PBMCs, B-cell-depleted T cells, or T cells were the source of the cDNA or gDNA that made up the material.

Sequencing was performed with immunoSEQ multiplex PCR; in TCRdb, only in-frame clones are kept and a portion is missing. The repertoire holds approximately 140,000 clones, with around 84% as singletons. V was clipped by 3 bases and J by 2 bases, with 8 bases between them. Germline-derived CDR1 and CDR2 are LGHDT and YNNKEL (reference sequence). The CDR3 consists of 14 residues. The V gene is TRBV3-1 (or the pseudogene TRBV3-2), the J gene TRBJ1-5; D is unresolved. The sample consisted of peripheral blood. The TCR was taken from a human donor in a cohort sampled during active COVID-19. CDR3 sequence reads: CASSQGSGNQPQHF. For the CDR3, the DNA is TGTGCCAGCAGCCAGGGGAGCGGCAATCAGCCCCAGCATTTT.